Presented here are 21 T cell receptor beta chains from one specimen sequenced in a study of cytomegalovirus exposure and HLA in healthy donors. PCR amplification relied on 60 Vbeta primers (plus 13 Jbeta primers). The method was immunoSEQ multiplex PCR; TCRdb's version includes in-frame clones alone and lacks a portion of them. Of more than 200,000 clones detected, roughly 79% appear once; the ten largest clones hold around 2%. The sequencing input was PBMCs. These receptors were collected from a man younger than 35 in good health and CMV-seronegative.

The chain links TRBV5-1 to TRBJ1-2; D is unresolved. Trimming removed 1 base from V and 3 bases from J, with 7 bases in between. This CDR3 is 13 amino acids long. CDR1 and CDR2 from the germline V gene are SGHRS and YFSETQ. CDR3 nucleotides: TGCGCCAGCAGCTTGTCCATAGACTATGGCTACACCTTC. The encoded protein is CASSLSIDYGYTF. The complete variable domain, with remaining parts taken from reference TRBV5-1 and TRBJ1-2, reads KAGVTQTPRYLIKTRGQQVTLSCSPISGHRSVSWYQQTPGQGLQFLFEYFSETQRNKGNFPGRFSGRQFSNSRSEMNVSTLELGDSALYLCASSLSIDYGYTFGSGTRLTVV.

This chain uses TRBV19 with TRBJ2-5; D not certain. The J call may be incorrect, as the DNA end agrees better with TRBJ2-7. There are 14 residues in the CDR3. Germline lookup yields CDR1 LNHDA and CDR2 SQIVND (reference sequence). CDR3 DNA: TGTGCCAGTATGGTATCAGGCGCCTCCTACGAGCAGTACTTC. This encodes CASMVSGASYEQYF.

The rearrangement links TRBV30 to TRBJ2-1; 12 nucleotides match TRBD2. Germline V CDR1 and CDR2: GTSNPN, SVGIG (reference sequence). Trimming took 0 bases from V and 6 from J; bases not matched to a gene: 12. The CDR3 runs 18 residues. The CDR3 DNA reads as TGTGCCTGGAGTGTACCTAGCGGGGGGGCCGGTTTTCGCAATGAGCAGTTCTTC. Translation: CAWSVPSGGAGFRNEQFF.

This chain connects TRBV5-3 to TRBJ1-6; no clear D gene. TRBV5-3 is an open reading frame, and its role is uncertain. The CDR3 is 15 residues long. Trimming removed 0 bases at V and 3 bases at J, with 7 bases between. CDR3 sequence reads: CARSLGGFYNSPLHF. The CDR3 bases are TGTGCCAGAAGCTTGGGCGGGTTCTATAATTCACCCCTCCACTTT.

This clone appeared once. The chain links TRBV28 to TRBJ1-4; 8 bases are shared with TRBD1. V shed 5 bases and J 7 bases; nucleotides not matched to a gene: 3. CDR1 MDHEN and CDR2 SYDVKM come from the germline V gene. The CDR3 consists of 13 residues. Here the CDR3 reads CASSRQGSEKLFF. Written as DNA, the CDR3 is TGTGCCAGCAGTCGACAGGGGAGTGAAAAACTGTTTTTT.

This clone was seen only once. Here the CDR3 reads CASNPQGPSYNEQFF. The CDR3 coding sequence is TGCGCCAGCAACCCACAGGGCCCCTCCTACAATGAGCAGTTCTTC. The chain employs TRBV5-1 and TRBJ2-1; TRBD1 might be the D (6 bases). Between the trimmed V and J ends, which lost 6 bases and 0 bases, there was a span of 13 bases. Germline values: CDR1 SGHRS, CDR2 YFSETQ. The CDR3 runs to 15 residues.

The rearrangement links TRBV2 to TRBJ2-5; D perhaps matches TRBD2 (6 bases). V was pared by 7 bases and J by 3 bases, with 18 bases between. The CDR3 contains 15 residues. Per germline, CDR1 SNHLY and CDR2 FYNNEI. CDR3 amino acids: CASKEGRVWEETQYF. The CDR3 nucleotides read TGTGCCAGCAAGGAGGGCAGGGTTTGGGAAGAGACCCAGTACTTC.

The chain uses TRBV7-3 and TRBJ2-3; D is unclear. Trimming removed 5 bases at V and 0 bases at J, with 15 bases between. There are 16 residues in the CDR3. Germline V gene lookup returns CDR1 SGHTA and CDR2 FQGTGA. The CDR3 is CASSPPRGASTDTQYF. The CDR3 DNA reads TGTGCCAGCAGCCCACCCCGCGGAGCTAGCACAGATACGCAGTATTTT.

The gene calls are TRBV30 and TRBJ2-3, with TRBD1 identical over 9 bases. The CDR3 has 14 amino acids. Per germline, CDR1 GTSNPN and CDR2 SVGIG (reference sequence). V was pared by 5 bases and J by 11 bases, with 14 bases of the junction left unmatched. The CDR3 region is CAWASGQGGRRQYF. In nucleotides, the CDR3 is TGTGCCTGGGCTTCGGGACAGGGAGGGCGTAGGCAGTATTTT. The variable domain in full, with the rest retrieved from reference TRBV30 and TRBJ2-3, is SQTIHQWPATLVQPVGSPLSLECTVEGTSNPNLYWYRQAAGRGLQLLFYSVGIGQISSEVPQNLSASRPQDRQFILSSKKLLLSDSGFYLCAWASGQGGRRQYFGPGTRLTVL.

V usage is TRBV11-2 and J usage is TRBJ2-7, with 13 nucleotides matching TRBD2. The CDR3 has 19 amino acids. Germline loops: CDR1 SGHAT, CDR2 FQNNGV. J gave up 0 bases and V 3 bases, and 11 bases lay outside the gene matches. This CDR3 reads CASSFRRLAGGSSSYEQYF. In nucleotides, the CDR3 is TGTGCCAGCAGCTTTCGTCGACTAGCGGGGGGCTCGAGCTCCTACGAGCAGTACTTC.

The chain couples TRBV18 to TRBJ1-1, with D unclear. V dropped 4 bases and J dropped 6 bases, with 15 bases sitting between them. In germline, CDR1 is KGHSH, CDR2 LQKENI. The CDR3 totals 14 residues. The CDR3 nucleotides read TGTGCCAGCTCACACTCGGGAGTCGGACCTGAAGCTTTCTTT. Protein: CASSHSGVGPEAFF.

This sequence joins TRBV30 and TRBJ1-6; unclear D gene. CDR3 length: 19 residues. Trimming pared 1 base from V and 0 bases from J, leaving 19 bases between. Germline CDR1 is GTSNPN and CDR2 is SVGIG (reference sequence). The CDR3 coding sequence is TGTGCCTGGAGTGACCCCCGGACTTCCTCGAGCTCCTATAATTCACCCCTCCACTTT. Translation: CAWSDPRTSSSSYNSPLHF.

This clone has more than one count but fewer than ten. The rearrangement joins TRBV18 to TRBJ1-1; weak D call: TRBD1 (5 bases). Between the trimmed V and J ends, which lost 0 bases and 6 bases, there was a span of 20 bases. The CDR3 is made up of 17 amino acids. Germline assignment: CDR1 KGHSH and CDR2 LQKENI. This CDR3 is CASSPPPRGTRAPEAFF. For the CDR3, the DNA is TGTGCCAGCTCACCACCCCCCCGCGGGACGCGGGCTCCTGAAGCTTTCTTT.

The CDR3 is CASSHRQGKKGYEQYF. CDR3 nucleotides: TGTGCCAGCAGCCACAGACAGGGTAAAAAGGGATACGAGCAGTACTTC. The chain combines TRBV7-2 with TRBJ2-7, with TRBD1 identical over 7 bases. The CDR3 loop spans 16 amino acids. Per germline, CDR1 SGHTA and CDR2 FQGNSA. With 5 bases clipped from V and 4 bases from J, the junction kept 14 bases outside the gene matches.

J is TRBJ2-7 and V is TRBV7-2; 9 nucleotides match TRBD2. CDR1 SGHTA and CDR2 FQGNSA come from the germline V gene. This CDR3 spans 15 amino acids. Trimming at V came to 5 bases and at J to 3 bases, leaving 8 bases not matched to a gene. CDR3 sequence (DNA): TGTGCCAGCAGCCTAGATAGCGGGAGAGTCTACGAGCAGTACTTC. It encodes CASSLDSGRVYEQYF.

V usage is TRBV4-2 and J usage is TRBJ1-1; no definite D call. With 0 bases removed from V and 1 base from J, the gap between germline ends came to 9 bases. The germline gives CDR1 LGHNA, CDR2 YNFKEQ. This CDR3 contains 15 residues. The CDR3: CASSQDLTGNTEAFF. CDR3 nucleotides: TGTGCCAGCAGCCAAGATCTTACGGGGAACACTGAAGCTTTCTTT.

This chain connects TRBV6-5 to TRBJ1-1; no clear D. V lost 2 bases, J lost 8 bases, and 15 bases lay in between. CDR1 MNHEY and CDR2 SVGAGI come from the germline V gene. This CDR3 is 14 amino acids long. CDR3 nucleotides: TGTGCCAGCAGTTACGGGAGGGAGACGGCCGAAGCTTTCTTT. This encodes CASSYGRETAEAFF.

In its sample, this clone was seen a few times. The CDR3 ends on some other residue instead of the conserved phenylalanine or tryptophan, so this is likely a read error. No DNA is shown, since the ends of the CDR3 on it are uncertain; the CDR3 is the one TCRdb lists. V gene TRBV5-6 combines with J gene TRBJ2-2; TRBD1 is taken as the D call from the table, unchecked against the DNA. Counting both end residues, the CDR3 totals 12 amino acids. CDR1 and CDR2 (germline): SGHDT, YYEEEE. CDR3 protein: CASSLSGQGWEL.

This clone was detected only once. V usage is TRBV27 and J usage is TRBJ2-1, with 12 bases that match TRBD2. CDR1 and CDR2 (germline): MNHEY, SMNVEV (reference sequence). With 5 bases clipped from V and 4 bases from J, the junction kept 3 bases outside the gene matches. The CDR3 sequence is 15 residues long. DNA of the CDR3: TGTGCCAGCAGTCTAACTAGCGGGGGGTACAATGAGCAGTTCTTC. Amino acids: CASSLTSGGYNEQFF.

The rearrangement joins TRBV5-5 to TRBJ1-1; TRBD1 is a possible D gene (5 bases). V was trimmed by 1 base and J by 4 bases, leaving 8 bases between them. Germline assignment: CDR1 SGHKS and CDR2 YYEKEE (reference sequence). This CDR3 comprises 13 residues. The CDR3: CASSLTGPTEAFF. The CDR3 nucleotides are TGTGCCAGCAGCTTGACAGGCCCCACTGAAGCTTTCTTT.

V usage is TRBV19 and J usage is TRBJ1-1; unclear D gene. Trimming took 3 bases from V and 4 from J, leaving 15 bases between them. The CDR3 covers 15 residues. Germline V gene lookup returns CDR1 LNHDA and CDR2 SQIVND (reference sequence). The CDR3 nucleotides read TGTGCCAGTAGTATTTATCCCCCCTCGGGCACTGAAGCTTTCTTT. Residues: CASSIYPPSGTEAFF.